The sequence of this T cell receptor (beta chain) was determined in a study of cytomegalovirus exposure and HLA in healthy donors. Findings of the study overall: The authors confirmed in vitro that three CMV-associated chains were specific for CMV antigens. First-cohort TCR clusters were later found to tend to co-occur in the roughly 130 validation repertoires.

TCRdb's table, derived via immunoSEQ multiplex PCR, lists solely in-frame clones and lacks some. Of 140,000 or so clones listed, over 80% were seen once; the top ten hold about 6.6%. Points on this clone: Its antigen is as yet unknown.

This CDR3 is built from 14 residues. Germline values: CDR1 MNHEY, CDR2 SVGAGI. J lost 1 base, V lost 6 bases, and 3 bases had no gene match. Sequencing was performed on PBMCs. The sequence came from a woman in her thirties in good health and CMV-seropositive. This chain uses TRBV6-5 with TRBJ1-5, with 7 bases matching TRBD1. CDR3 protein: CASRQGSSNQPQHF. CDR3 bases: TGTGCCAGCAGACAGGGGTCGAGCAATCAGCCCCAGCATTTT.